This TCR beta chain was documented in a study of T cells in Graves' hyperthyroidism and ophthalmopathy (dated by TCRdb to the late 2010s). Regarding the study in general: Peripheral blood was sampled at the time of initial diagnosis, prior to any treatment. According to the paper, TCR Vbeta CDR3 sequencing was carried out on 135 peripheral blood samples, which came from more than 40 ophthalmopathy, around 75 hyperthyroidism and around 17 progressor patients. The roughly 100 discovery patients were randomly split 7:3 into training and test sets. Prospective prediction of ophthalmopathy was tested in an independent validation cohort consisting of 18 to 20 hyperthyroidism patients and approximately 16 patients who later progressed to ophthalmopathy. In addition, the study compared T-cell repertoires in thyroid tissue and in blood from roughly six Graves' hyperthyroidism patients. To identify distinguishing TCR V-J signatures, a discovery cohort of around 100 patients was used, comprising approximately 40 with Graves' ophthalmopathy and 55 to 65 with stable Graves' hyperthyroidism. Following sampling, methimazole starting at 30 mg daily was given to hyperthyroidism patients, and high-dose intravenous methylprednisolone was given to ophthalmopathy patients. On the study overall, not on this receptor specifically: Most expanded thyroid clonotypes (frequency above 0.001) were also found in blood, which suggests that blood repertoires may mirror thyroid immune responses. In validation, the model predicted progression to ophthalmopathy a median of roughly 6.1 months before onset, with roughly 68% sensitivity and more than 72% specificity. A model built on a 13 V-J signature distinguished ophthalmopathy from stable hyperthyroidism, reaching over 85% sensitivity and about 81% specificity in cross-validation and 80%/75% in testing. No statistical method was used to set the sample size in advance, and investigators knew the group allocation.

Points on this clonotype: No cognate antigen has been identified for it. One junction end does not reproduce the germline sequence, and a read error may be involved.

Amplification of TCR beta CDR3 regions was carried out from RNA transcripts. The first round of RT-PCR for the TCR CDR3 was performed with the HTBI primer set and the Qiagen OneStep RT-PCR kit. Libraries were constructed in a second round of multiplex PCR, after which size selection and purification were carried out. Sequencing of the libraries was done on an Illumina HiSeq2000 using paired-end 100 bp reads. The authors' analysis ran thus. SOAPnuke was used to process the raw data, removing reads that contained adapters or uncalled bases, had a mean Phred below 15, or lacked an exact match to the constant primer or identifier. COPE v1.2.5 was used to merge high-quality paired reads, and clonotypes were defined as unique nucleotide sequences. MiTCR v1.1 was used to align the clonotypes against IMGT TRBV, TRBD and TRBJ reference segments. Only V-J combinations with frequency above 0.0001, covering roughly 99% of repertoires, were analysed. The TCS score was defined as F50 (clonal expansion) divided by E x V (chaos), with BLOSUM62-based TCRdist calculated between CDR3 peptides within each V-J. Welch's t-statistics and random forest reduced just over 500 V-J features to about 12, which were used in a naive Bayes classifier (R e1071). The raw public data were reprocessed by TCRdb itself: fastp quality trimming at Q25, MiXCR clonotype calling, in-frame beta chains only. CDR3 protein sequences are deduplicated, and each keeps its most common genes and DNA. The V and J calls and clone size come from TCRdb's table, not from the authors' own analysis. Across this sample there are nearly 600,000 distinct CDR3 sequences, with approximately 15% seen only once. The top ten clones comprise roughly 5.5% of the sample.

Hyperthyroidism patients were aged 18 to 65 years and newly diagnosed, with disease duration of less than 2 months. Any patient with an uncontrolled infection, another autoimmune disease, pregnancy or lactation was excluded. Diagnoses were established on the basis of clinical symptoms, serum thyroxine and TRAb, thyroid ultrasound, and orbital computed tomography. Blood from progressor patients was drawn when they were first diagnosed with hyperthyroidism, before any ophthalmopathy symptoms appeared. PBMCs were isolated from 7.5 to 10 ml of fresh peripheral blood by Ficoll-Paque density gradient centrifugation. Progressor patients were initially diagnosed with Graves' hyperthyroidism and developed ophthalmopathy during follow-up. Trizol reagent was used to extract total RNA, and RNA quality was then checked on an Agilent 2100 Bioanalyzer. As encoded in the germline V gene (reference sequence), CDR1 is LGHDT while CDR2 is YNNKEL. Spanning cysteine to phenylalanine, the CDR3 consists of 18 amino acids. The DNA shown is the 54-base CDR3, in frame from base 1.

Sequencing was performed on blood. Here the chain combines TRBV3-1 and TRBJ2-3, with 10 middle bases fitting TRBD2. The receptor comes from a woman in her 30s with Graves' hyperthyroidism that later progressed to Graves' ophthalmopathy. CDR3 protein: CTSSPLGASGRGTDTQYF. The DNA sequence is given as TGTACCAGCAGCCCCCTCGGGGCCAGCGGGAGGGGCACAGATACGCAGTATTTT.